A selection of T cell receptor beta chains follows, all from one sample in a study of cytomegalovirus exposure and HLA in healthy donors. Here immunoSEQ multiplex PCR was the method, and the copy in TCRdb shows in-frame clones only, minus some. The table includes fewer than 120,000 clones, roughly four fifths detected once. Source material: PBMCs. These receptors all come from a woman aged 30 to 39 in good health and CMV-seronegative. CDR3s include the opening cysteine and the closing phenylalanine or tryptophan. A D gene is named only where the DNA matches it firmly. The size of a clone is reported for some rows only, either as once, few or many, or as a class for expanded clones.

J: TRBJ2-7; D: NA; size: once; V: TRBV29-1; CDR3: CSVTQGISDEQYF; DNA: TGCAGCGTGACACAGGGAATTAGCGACGAGCAGTACTTC
J: TRBJ2-7; D: NA; size: NA; V: TRBV7-9; CDR3: CASSPEGQRAYEQYF; DNA: TGTGCCAGCAGCCCTGAAGGACAGAGAGCCTACGAGCAGTACTTC
J: TRBJ2-3; D: TRBD2; size: NA; V: TRBV30; CDR3: CAWSRGTSGGTDTQYF; DNA: TGTGCCTGGAGTAGGGGAACTAGCGGGGGCACAGATACGCAGTATTTT
J: TRBJ2-7; D: NA; size: few; V: TRBV4-3; CDR3: CASSQAYRVSSYEQYF; DNA: TGCGCCAGCAGCCAAGCCTACAGGGTGAGCTCCTACGAGCAGTACTTC
J: TRBJ2-7; D: TRBD1; size: NA; V: TRBV30; CDR3: CAWSVPWTGVYEQYF; DNA: TGTGCCTGGAGTGTACCCTGGACAGGGGTGTACGAGCAGTACTTC
J: TRBJ2-7; D: TRBD2; size: NA; V: TRBV15; CDR3: CATSRAAQAGSEQYF; DNA: TGTGCCACCAGCAGGGCGGCCCAAGCGGGGTCCGAGCAGTACTTC
J: TRBJ2-5; D: NA; size: NA; V: TRBV5-1; CDR3: CASSDRGQETQYF; DNA: TGCGCCAGCAGCGACCGGGGACAAGAGACCCAGTACTTC
J: TRBJ1-4; D: NA; size: NA; V: TRBV30; CDR3: CAWSPNTGKLFF; DNA: TGTGCCTGGAGTCCGAACACAGGGAAACTGTTTTTT
J: TRBJ1-1; D: TRBD1; size: NA; V: TRBV7-2; CDR3: CASSLSGGTEAFF; DNA: TGTGCCAGCAGCTTATCAGGGGGGACTGAAGCTTTCTTT
J: TRBJ2-7; D: TRBD1; size: NA; V: TRBV7-3; CDR3: CASSLRDRDEQYF; DNA: TGTGCCAGCAGCTTAAGGGACAGGGACGAGCAGTACTTC
J: TRBJ1-1; D: TRBD1; size: NA; V: TRBV4-1; CDR3: CASSQVTPGTGAFF; DNA: TGCGCCAGCAGCCAAGTGACCCCCGGGACAGGAGCTTTCTTT
J: TRBJ2-1; D: NA; size: NA; V: TRBV14; CDR3: CASSQDGRMGAGRSNEQFF; DNA: TGTGCCAGCAGCCAGGATGGACGGATGGGGGCCGGACGATCTAATGAGCAGTTCTTC
J: TRBJ2-7; D: TRBD1; size: NA; V: TRBV30; CDR3: CAWTYWDRGREQYF; DNA: TGTGCCTGGACCTATTGGGACAGGGGAAGGGAGCAGTACTTC